The rows below give T cell receptor beta chains drawn from one sample of a study of T cell repertoires in cytomegalovirus infection. TCRdb passed the reads through MiXCR, listing each CDR3 protein once. The sample lists around 450,000 distinct CDR3 sequences; under 40% were seen once. Sequencing was done on a sample of PBMCs. Receptor source: a human donor in good health (CMV status not recorded). Some clones in this sample may be carry-over from other donors' samples. Each CDR3 is given with its conserved first and last residue. Each record gives: V gene, J gene, clone size, D gene, CDR3 DNA, CDR3 protein. D genes are given only for firm matches. Only some rows state a clone size, as once, few, many or a class for expanded clones.

TRBV7-8	TRBJ2-1	many	TRBD2	TGTGCCAGCAGCCAACGGGGGGTTGGCTACAATGAGCAGTTCTTC	CASSQRGVGYNEQFF
TRBV4-3	TRBJ1-2	NA	NA	TGCGCCAGCAGCCAAGATCCCTCCGGGGTGGGTGGCTACACCTTC	CASSQDPSGVGGYTF
TRBV7-8	TRBJ2-6	many	NA	TGTGCCAGCAGCTTATCTAAGGGGCTTAGGGCAGGGGCCAACGTCCTGACTTTC	CASSLSKGLRAGANVLTF
TRBV20-1	TRBJ1-1	NA	NA	TGCAGTGCGGTCAGCGGATTCAACACTGAAGCTTTCTTT	CSAVSGFNTEAFF
TRBV4-1	TRBJ2-5	few	TRBD1	TGCGCCAGCAGCCAAGTCGGAGGACAGGGGATCGTCTGGGAGACCCAGTACTTC	CASSQVGGQGIVWETQYF
TRBV5-5	TRBJ2-7	NA	NA	TGTGCCAGCAGCTTGGAAACAGGGTGGTACGAGCAGTACTTC	CASSLETGWYEQYF
TRBV2	TRBJ1-2	NA	NA	TGTGCCAGCAGGCCTATCCGGGACGGAATCTATGGCTACACCTTC	CASRPIRDGIYGYTF
TRBV7-9	TRBJ2-1	few	NA	TGTGCCAGCAGCTCAGAGTCGGGCCCTAACAATGAGCAGTTCTTC	CASSSESGPNNEQFF
TRBV5-1	TRBJ1-6	NA	NA	TGCGCCAGCAGCTTGGGGGCAGGGCTGAGCTCCTATAATTCACCCCTCCACTTT	CASSLGAGLSSYNSPLHF
TRBV2	TRBJ2-1	NA	TRBD2	TGTGCCAGCAGTGAACGTCAGCGGGAGTACAATGAGCAGTTCTTC	CASSERQREYNEQFF
TRBV7-6	TRBJ2-5	many	TRBD2	TGTGCCAGCAGCTTAAGACTAGCGGGGGCGTTCGAGACCCAGTACTTC	CASSLRLAGAFETQYF
TRBV12-3/TRBV12-4	TRBJ1-5	few	TRBD1	TGTGCCAGCAGTTACAGGGGGCGGTCTGGCAATCAGCCCCAGCATTTT	CASSYRGRSGNQPQHF
TRBV6-1	TRBJ2-1	NA	NA	TGTGCCAGCATCGGAGGGTTGGCTAGCCCAAGCTCCTACAATGAGCAGTTCTTC	CASIGGLASPSSYNEQFF
TRBV7-8	TRBJ2-7	NA	TRBD1	TGTGCCAGCAGCTTTGGGACAGGGGACGAGCAGTACTTC	CASSFGTGDEQYF
TRBV7-8	TRBJ2-2	many	NA	TGTGCCAGCAGCCTCAGTACCAACACCGGGGAGCTGTTTTTT	CASSLSTNTGELFF
TRBV7-2	TRBJ1-5	NA	NA	TGTTCCAGCAGCCCTTCGGGGGGGTCCAATCAGCCCAAGCATTTT	CSSSPSGGSNQPKHF
TRBV7-6	TRBJ2-3	many	TRBD2	TGTGCCAGCAGCTCCCGCGGGGGGGGCACAGATACGCAGTATTTT	CASSSRGGGTDTQYF
TRBV7-9	TRBJ2-1	few	NA	TGTGCCAGCAGCTTAGTGGACAGCTCCTACAATGAGCAGTTCTTC	CASSLVDSSYNEQFF
TRBV5-6	TRBJ2-7	NA	NA	TGTGCCAGCAGCTTATCGGTTTCCTTTTACGAGCAGTACTTC	CASSLSVSFYEQYF
TRBV12-3/TRBV12-4	TRBJ1-1	NA	NA	TGTGCCAGCAGGGAAAGCGGAAAGAACACTGAAGCTTTCTTT	CASRESGKNTEAFF
TRBV11-2	TRBJ2-2	many	TRBD1	TGTGCCAGCAGCTTAGGACAGGGCCCCGGGGAGCTGTTTTTT	CASSLGQGPGELFF
TRBV6-2/TRBV6-3	TRBJ1-1	NA	NA	TGTGCCAGCAGCCGTGATCGGCCGGAACCAGGTTTCTTT	CASSRDRPEPGFF
TRBV10-3	TRBJ1-2	few	NA	TGTGCCATCAGTGGGCGGGGCAGCGACTATGGCTACACCTTC	CAISGRGSDYGYTF
TRBV12-3/TRBV12-4	TRBJ1-4	NA	NA	TGTGCCAGCAGCTTAGGGACACTCCGGCCGATGGGGTTTTTT	CASSLGTLRPMGFF
TRBV12-3/TRBV12-4	TRBJ2-1	once	TRBD1	TGTGCCAGCAGTTTTCTTAGACAGGGACATATGGCTGATCAGTTCTTC	CASSFLRQGHMADQFF
TRBV30	TRBJ2-4	NA	NA	TGTGCCTGGAGCGCAGGGGTGACCAAAAACATTCAGTACTTC	CAWSAGVTKNIQYF
TRBV7-8	TRBJ1-1	many	TRBD1	TGTGCCAGCAGCCCGTTAATAGGGACAGGGGGCACTGAAGCTTTCTTT	CASSPLIGTGGTEAFF
TRBV2	TRBJ1-1	few	TRBD1	TGTGCCAGCCTTCCAGGGGGCGCGAACACTGAAGCTTTCTTT	CASLPGGANTEAFF
TRBV6-2/TRBV6-3	TRBJ2-3	few	NA	TGTGCCAGCAGTTACTTTCGCTGGGATACGCAGTATTTT	CASSYFRWDTQYF
TRBV7-2	TRBJ1-6	few	TRBD1	TGTGCCAGCAGCGTAATCAGAGGGACAGGGTACAATTCACCCCTCCACTTT	CASSVIRGTGYNSPLHF
TRBV2	TRBJ2-3	few	TRBD2	TGTGCCAGCAACCTAGCGGGGGGGACCACAGATACGCAGTATTTT	CASNLAGGTTDTQYF
TRBV6-6	TRBJ1-3	few	TRBD1	TGTGCTACAGGGACAGGGTCAGGAAACACCATATATTTT	CATGTGSGNTIYF
TRBV6-5	TRBJ1-1	NA	TRBD1	TGTGCCAGCAGCCGCCGGGACAGGGAGGGTGAAGCTTTCTTT	CASSRRDREGEAFF
TRBV14	TRBJ2-5	once	NA	TGTGCCAGCAGCTTTGTCTATGGGCGGAACCAAGAGACCCAGTCCTTC	CASSFVYGRNQETQSF
TRBV4-2	TRBJ1-1	NA	NA	TGTGCCAGCAGCCAAGAAGTCTTGAACACTGAAGCTTTCTTT	CASSQEVLNTEAFF
TRBV7-8	TRBJ2-2	many	TRBD1	TGTGCCAGCAGCTTGAGGGCAGGGGGCGTGAACACCGGGGAGCTGTTTTTT	CASSLRAGGVNTGELFF
TRBV7-2	TRBJ2-6	NA	NA	TGTGCCAGCAGCCTGACAGCTCTCGGTGGGGCCAACGTCCTGACTTTC	CASSLTALGGANVLTF
TRBV5-5	TRBJ2-4	few	NA	TGTGCCAGCAGCCCGGTCGGGGCGGCCAAAAACATTCAGTACTTC	CASSPVGAAKNIQYF
TRBV7-9	TRBJ2-5	few	NA	TGTGCCAGCAGCGTAGACTGGGTCGAGACCCAGTACTTC	CASSVDWVETQYF
TRBV28	TRBJ2-5	many	NA	TGTGCCAGCAGTTTCGGTGGGGCAGAGCAAGAGACCCAGTACTTC	CASSFGGAEQETQYF
TRBV5-5	TRBJ1-2	NA	NA	TGTGCCAGCAGCCGCCGGGGGTTTCTCTATGGCTACACCTTC	CASSRRGFLYGYTF
TRBV5-6	TRBJ1-2	NA	NA	TGTGCCAGCAGCTGGGGGGGAGATGGCTACACCTTC	CASSWGGDGYTF
TRBV7-6	TRBJ2-7	many	TRBD1	TGTGCCAGCAGCTTGGGACAGGCTTCCTACGAGCAGTACTTC	CASSLGQASYEQYF
TRBV7-2	TRBJ2-3	many	TRBD2	TGTGCCAGCAGCTTTGCTAGCGGGGGTGAAACGCAGTATTTT	CASSFASGGETQYF
TRBV7-8	TRBJ2-2	many	TRBD1	TGTGCCAGCAGCTTAAGGGCGCTGGGACAGGGGTCCGGGGAGCTGTTTTTT	CASSLRALGQGSGELFF
TRBV4-1	TRBJ2-7	few	NA	TGCGCCAGCAGCCAAGACAAGGGAGACTACGAGCAGTACTTC	CASSQDKGDYEQYF
TRBV7-2	TRBJ2-5	few	NA	TGTGCCAGCAGCACATGGACTCAAGAGACCCAGTACTTC	CASSTWTQETQYF